This entry lists 26 T cell receptor beta chains sequenced from one sample in a study of blood T cell repertoires in COVID-19. The repertoire was sequenced with immunoSEQ multiplex PCR; TCRdb's copy has only in-frame clones and lacks some. This sample yields approximately 450,000 clones, of which around 91% are seen a single time; around 1.1% belongs to the top ten. The sequencing sample was made of PBMCs or T cells enriched from blood (not recorded which). The receptors come from a young man who had recovered from COVID-19.

The chain carries TRBV2 and TRBJ1-2, with D possibly being TRBD1 (5 bases). This CDR3 region has 12 residues. Germline V gene sequence: CDR1 SNHLY, CDR2 FYNNEI. Trimming removed 6 bases at V and 4 bases at J, with 9 bases between. CDR3 bases: TGTGCCAGCAGGCAAGACAGCTATGGCTACACCTTC. This translates into CASRQDSYGYTF.

The rearrangement joins TRBV19 to TRBJ1-4; D unclear. Per the germline V gene, CDR1 is LNHDA and CDR2 is SQIVND (reference sequence). The V gene lost 9 bases and the J gene lost 8 bases, with 16 bases spanning the gap. CDR3 length equals 13 residues. The CDR3 coding sequence is TGTGCCAGCAAGACCTCAGAGGTCGAAAAACTGTTTTTT. It specifies CASKTSEVEKLFF.

The gene calls are TRBV5-5 and TRBJ2-1; 8 positions agree with TRBD2. This CDR3 has 13 amino acids. From germline, CDR1 is SGHKS and CDR2 YYEKEE (reference sequence). Trimming removed 4 bases from V and 4 bases from J; junction bases left unmatched: 1. The CDR3 DNA reads TGTGCCAGCAGCATAGCGGGGTACAATGAGCAGTTCTTC. Translating gives CASSIAGYNEQFF.

The genes are TRBV14 and TRBJ2-7; D perhaps matches TRBD2 (6 bases). Trimming took off 5 bases at V and 6 bases at J, with 20 bases between the two ends. Germline lookup yields CDR1 SGHDN and CDR2 FVKESK. The CDR3 is 15 residues long. The CDR3, as DNA: TGTGCCAGCAGCGGGGTGGGACGGAGGGTGCCCGAGCAGTACTTC. It specifies CASSGVGRRVPEQYF.

This rearrangement joins TRBV7-2 to TRBJ1-2, with 7 nucleotides matching TRBD1. The CDR3 has 15 residues. V gave up 1 base and J gave up 8 bases; unmatched junction bases: 10. The germline V gene has CDR1 SGHTA and CDR2 FQGNSA. The CDR3, as DNA: TGTGCCAGCAGCTTAGAGGTCACAGGGGTGGGCGGCTACACCTTC. It is translated as CASSLEVTGVGGYTF.

The J gene is TRBJ1-2, the V gene TRBV6-5, with D possibly being TRBD1 (5 bases). The CDR3 loop spans 13 amino acids. The V end lost 5 bases, the J end lost 5 bases, and 12 bases lay between the germline ends. CDR1 is MNHEY, CDR2 SVGAGI, per germline. The CDR3 region is CASSPAGVYGYTF. CDR3 coding DNA: TGTGCCAGCAGTCCAGCGGGGGTTTATGGCTACACCTTC.

The chain links TRBV5-6 to TRBJ2-2, with a possible D match to TRBD2 (8 bases). Germline CDR1 reads SGHDT; CDR2 reads YYEEEE. The CDR3 has 16 amino acids. Trimming stripped 3 bases from V and 3 bases from J, with 15 bases between. In nucleotides, the CDR3 is TGTGCCAGCAGCTCGGGGGGGACAGCCTACACCGGGGAGCTGTTTTTT. Its translation: CASSSGGTAYTGELFF.

The CDR3 loop is CASSPPGTGKYEQYF. The CDR3 DNA reads as TGTGCCAGCAGTCCACCCGGGACAGGGAAATACGAGCAGTACTTC. The chain links TRBV28 to TRBJ2-7; TRBD1 matches 9 bases. Germline loops: CDR1 MDHEN, CDR2 SYDVKM. This CDR3 is built from 15 residues. Trimming at V came to 5 bases and at J to 4 bases, leaving 9 bases not matched to a gene.

This rearrangement joins TRBV7-2 to TRBJ2-1; 11 nucleotides agree with TRBD1. V shed 3 bases and J 3 bases; nucleotides not matched to a gene: 1. CDR1 SGHTA and CDR2 FQGNSA come from the germline V gene. The CDR3 has 15 residues. The chain's CDR3 is CASSLGQGGYNEQFF. The CDR3 DNA reads TGTGCCAGCAGCTTGGGACAGGGGGGCTACAATGAGCAGTTCTTC.

The V gene is TRBV19, the J gene TRBJ1-5; D might be TRBD1 (5 bases). Germline assignment: CDR1 LNHDA and CDR2 SQIVND (reference sequence). Between the trimmed V and J ends, which lost 3 bases and 8 bases, there was a span of 11 bases. CDR3 length: 13 residues. CDR3 sequence: CASSIGRDKPQHF. CDR3 in DNA: TGTGCCAGTAGTATTGGCAGGGATAAGCCCCAGCATTTT.

With respect to this clone: This same CDR3 is encoded by further DNA sequences in the sample. This chain uses TRBV7-9 with TRBJ2-7, with TRBD2 as a possible D gene (5 bases). Germline V CDR1 and CDR2: SEHNR, FQNEAQ (reference sequence). V lost 4 bases, J lost 1 base, and 8 bases lay in between. The CDR3 contains 13 residues. As DNA, the CDR3 is TGTGCCAGCAGCTCCCCGGGGTCCTACGAGCAGTACTTC. Its translation: CASSSPGSYEQYF.

The rearrangement links TRBV29-1 to TRBJ1-3; the D gene is possibly TRBD1 (5 bases). The CDR3 covers 13 residues. Trimming took off 5 bases at V and 0 bases at J, with 8 bases between the two ends. Looked up from germline, CDR1 is SQVTM and CDR2 is ANQGSEA. The CDR3 sequence: CSVQGISGNTIYF. CDR3 DNA: TGCAGCGTTCAGGGTATCTCTGGAAACACCATATATTTT.

The chain links TRBV19 to TRBJ1-3; maybe TRBD1 (6 bases). This CDR3 comprises 14 residues. The V gene's germline CDR1 is LNHDA and CDR2 SQIVND (reference sequence). V was cut by 5 bases and J by 3 bases, with 11 bases left in between. The chain's CDR3 is CASSAQGRGNTIYF. The CDR3 nucleotides are TGTGCCAGTAGTGCACAGGGCCGTGGAAACACCATATATTTT.

The gene calls are TRBV30 and TRBJ1-2, with TRBD1 identical over 7 bases. Germline values: CDR1 GTSNPN, CDR2 SVGIG (reference sequence). CDR3 size: 13 residues. The CDR3 sequence: CASRDSVIYGYTF. The CDR3 bases are TGTGCTTCCCGGGACAGTGTTATCTATGGCTACACCTTC. The full variable domain, in which reference TRBV30 and TRBJ1-2 provide the parts outside the CDR3, is SQTIHQWPATLVQPVGSPLSLECTVEGTSNPNLYWYRQAAGRGLQLLFYSVGIGQISSEVPQNLSASRPQDRQFILSSKKLLLSDSGFYLCASRDSVIYGYTFGSGTRLTVV.

The chain's CDR3 is CASRTGYTDTQYF. As DNA, the CDR3 is TGTGCCAGTAGGACAGGATACACAGATACGCAGTATTTT. The chain has TRBV12-3 or TRBV12-4 and TRBJ2-3; 7 positions match TRBD1. The CDR3 spans 13 residues. Trimming removed 9 bases from V and 2 bases from J; junction bases left unmatched: 5.

The chain has TRBV7-2 and TRBJ2-1; D might be TRBD1 (6 bases). The ends were cut back, 6 bases at V and 3 bases at J, with 18 bases in the middle. The germline V gene has CDR1 SGHTA and CDR2 FQGNSA. The CDR3 contains 16 residues. In DNA, the CDR3 is TGTGCCAGCAGTCCATCCCAGGGGACGTACTACAATGAGCAGTTCTTC. Protein: CASSPSQGTYYNEQFF. The full variable domain, rest sourced from reference TRBV7-2 and TRBJ2-1, is GAGVSQSPSNKVTEKGKDVELRCDPISGHTALYWYRQSLGQGLEFLIYFQGNSAPDKSGLPSDRFSAERTGGSVSTLTIQRTQQEDSAVYLCASSPSQGTYYNEQFFGPGTRLTVL.

V usage is TRBV29-1 and J usage is TRBJ2-3; 7 nucleotides agree with TRBD2. Germline assignment: CDR1 SQVTM and CDR2 ANQGSEA. This CDR3 region has 13 residues. V lost 4 bases to trimming and J lost 4 bases; unmatched junction nucleotides: 5. Here the CDR3 DNA reads TGCAGCGTTGCGGCGGGAGCGGCAGATACGCAGTATTTT. This translates into CSVAAGAADTQYF.

V gene TRBV11-3 combines with J gene TRBJ2-5, with TRBD1 matching over 7 bases. J gave up 5 bases and V 5 bases, and 8 bases lay outside the gene matches. The CDR3 covers 14 residues. Germline V gives CDR1 SGHNT, CDR2 YENEEA. The CDR3 DNA is TGTGCCAGCAGCCCAGACAGGGCCGGGGAGACCCAGTACTTC. Translation gives CASSPDRAGETQYF.

The rearrangement joins TRBV30 to TRBJ2-5; D uncertain. CDR1 is GTSNPN, CDR2 SVGIG, per germline (reference sequence). Trimming removed 5 bases at V and 5 bases at J, with 9 bases between. The CDR3 contains 11 residues. CDR3 sequence reads: CAWGAAETQYF. The CDR3 region has the DNA TGTGCCTGGGGTGCCGCGGAGACCCAGTACTTC.

The chain uses TRBV30 and TRBJ2-7, with a possible D match to TRBD2 (5 bases). Trimming removed 4 bases from V and 0 bases from J, with 22 bases in between. Germline-derived CDR1 and CDR2 are GTSNPN and SVGIG (reference sequence). This CDR3 contains 17 residues. CDR3 sequence: CAWTPRWERRASYEQYF. CDR3 coding DNA: TGTGCCTGGACCCCTCGATGGGAGCGGAGAGCCTCCTACGAGCAGTACTTC.

This chain connects TRBV29-1 to TRBJ1-1, with 8 bases matching TRBD1. The CDR3 has 13 amino acids. Losses at the gene ends were 4 bases for V and 5 bases for J; bases not matched to a gene: 6. Germline CDR1 and CDR2: SQVTM and ANQGSEA. CDR3 coding DNA: TGCAGCGTTGTTTCTACAGGGGGGACTGAAGCTTTCTTT. This translates into CSVVSTGGTEAFF.

This chain links TRBV28 with TRBJ2-7; D might be TRBD1 (6 bases). Germline lookup yields CDR1 MDHEN and CDR2 SYDVKM. Trimming shortened V by 2 bases and J by 5 bases, and 10 bases separated the two germline ends. CDR3 length: 13 residues. The CDR3 sequence: CASSLQGINEQYF. The CDR3 nucleotides are TGTGCCAGCAGTTTACAGGGGATCAACGAGCAGTACTTC. Full variable domain (outside the CDR3, taken from reference TRBV28 and TRBJ2-7): DVKVTQSSRYLVKRTGEKVFLECVQDMDHENMFWYRQDPGLGLRLIYFSYDVKMKEKGDIPEGYSVSREKKERFSLILESASTNQTSMYLCASSLQGINEQYFGPGTRLTVT.

V gene TRBV6-5 combines with J gene TRBJ1-2; D gene uncertain. The CDR3 is 14 residues long. Germline lookup yields CDR1 MNHEY and CDR2 SVGAGI. The germline V and J ends were trimmed by 0 bases and 4 bases, with 9 bases remaining between them. CDR3 coding DNA: TGTGCCAGCAGTTACTCCGCCCAGGCCTATGGCTACACCTTC. It is translated as CASSYSAQAYGYTF.

The rearrangement joins TRBV11-2 to TRBJ1-2, with unresolved D. The V end lost 0 bases, the J end lost 2 bases, and 10 bases lay between the germline ends. Germline loops: CDR1 SGHAT, CDR2 FQNNGV. This CDR3 spans 15 amino acids. The CDR3 here is CASSLESSLNYGYTF. For the CDR3, the DNA is TGTGCCAGCAGCTTAGAATCCAGTTTGAACTATGGCTACACCTTC.

The chain uses TRBV28 and TRBJ2-6, with D tentatively TRBD2 (6 bases). Germline V gene data show CDR1 as MDHEN and CDR2 as SYDVKM. The V end was cut by 5 bases, the J end by 8 bases, with 13 bases between. CDR3 length equals 14 residues. CDR3 DNA sequence: TGTGCCAGCAGTCCGCCTTGGGACTCCAACGTCCTGACTTTC. This codes for CASSPPWDSNVLTF.

J is TRBJ2-3 and V is TRBV19, with D hard to call. This CDR3 contains 16 residues. The germline gives CDR1 LNHDA, CDR2 SQIVND (reference sequence). V was cut by 5 bases and J by 7 bases, with 22 bases left in between. This CDR3 is CASSYDRSTNWNTQYF. DNA of the CDR3: TGTGCCAGTAGTTACGACCGTTCTACTAATTGGAATACGCAGTATTTT.